This TCR beta chain was documented in a study of immune evolution from preneoplasia to lung adenocarcinoma. A word on this clone: Antigen unknown.

TCRdb's copy holds only in-frame clones and misses some; the assay was immunoSEQ multiplex PCR. The repertoire holds just over 7,000 clones, roughly 79% seen once, with over 15% in the top ten. The V gene lost 3 bases and the J gene lost 5 bases, with 16 bases spanning the gap. CDR3 size: 15 residues. Germline CDR1 and CDR2: MNHNS and SASEGT. Study-level findings and limits: Normal lung had the highest top T cell clone frequencies. Clonality was highest in normal lung, lower in later-stage lesions apparently.

This chain joins TRBV6-1 and TRBJ1-1; a possible D gene is TRBD1 (5 bases). This clonotype was obtained from a person aged 65-85 years with lung adenocarcinoma. The material sequenced was FFPE adjacent normal lung tissue. This chain's CDR3 is CASSEQGKGRTEAFF. The CDR3 DNA reads as TGTGCCAGCAGTGAGCAAGGGAAGGGGAGGACTGAAGCTTTCTTT.